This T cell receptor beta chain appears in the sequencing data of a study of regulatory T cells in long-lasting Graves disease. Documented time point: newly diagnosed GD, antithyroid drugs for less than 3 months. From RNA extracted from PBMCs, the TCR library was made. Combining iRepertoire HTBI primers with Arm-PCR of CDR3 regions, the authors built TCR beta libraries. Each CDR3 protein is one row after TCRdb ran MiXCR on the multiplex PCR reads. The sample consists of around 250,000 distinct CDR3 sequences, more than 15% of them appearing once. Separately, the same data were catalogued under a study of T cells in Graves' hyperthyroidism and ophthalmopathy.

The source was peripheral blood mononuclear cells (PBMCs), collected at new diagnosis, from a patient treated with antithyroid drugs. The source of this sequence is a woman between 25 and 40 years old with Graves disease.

The CDR3 loop reads CASSQEARGLAGGPQETQYF. The DNA for the CDR3 is TGTGCCAGCAGCCAAGAAGCTAGGGGACTAGCGGGGGGGCCCCAAGAGACCCAGTACTTC. V is TRBV4-2 and J is TRBJ2-5, with 16 bases lining up with TRBD2. The CDR3 spans 20 residues. Trimming removed 0 bases from V and 1 base from J; junction bases left unmatched: 8. Germline CDR1 and CDR2: LGHNA and YNFKEQ.